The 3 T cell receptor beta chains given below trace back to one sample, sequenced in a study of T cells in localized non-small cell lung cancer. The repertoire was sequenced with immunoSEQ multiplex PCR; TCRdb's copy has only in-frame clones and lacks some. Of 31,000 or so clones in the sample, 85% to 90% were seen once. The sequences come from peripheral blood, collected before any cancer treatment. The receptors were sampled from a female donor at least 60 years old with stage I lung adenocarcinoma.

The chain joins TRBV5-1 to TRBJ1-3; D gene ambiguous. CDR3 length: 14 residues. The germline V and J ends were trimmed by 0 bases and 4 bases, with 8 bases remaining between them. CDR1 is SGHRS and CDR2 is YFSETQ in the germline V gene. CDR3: CASSLGPVGNTIYF. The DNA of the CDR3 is TGCGCCAGCAGCTTGGGTCCAGTAGGAAACACCATATATTTT.

The CDR3 DNA reads TGTGCCAGCAGCGTAGTCTCGACCGGAAGGGGCACCGGGGAGCTGTTTTTT. Its translation: CASSVVSTGRGTGELFF. The chain has TRBV9 and TRBJ2-2; TRBD1 might be the D (5 bases). Germline V lookup: CDR1 SGDLS, CDR2 YYNGEE. The CDR3 totals 17 residues. V was trimmed by 0 bases and J by 4 bases, leaving 16 bases between them.

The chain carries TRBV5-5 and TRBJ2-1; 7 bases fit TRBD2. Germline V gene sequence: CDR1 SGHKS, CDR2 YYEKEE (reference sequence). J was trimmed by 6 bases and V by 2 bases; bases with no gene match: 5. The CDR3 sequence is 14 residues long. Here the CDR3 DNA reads TGTGCCAGCAGCTTTAGGGCTAGCGGCAATGAGCAGTTCTTC. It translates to CASSFRASGNEQFF.